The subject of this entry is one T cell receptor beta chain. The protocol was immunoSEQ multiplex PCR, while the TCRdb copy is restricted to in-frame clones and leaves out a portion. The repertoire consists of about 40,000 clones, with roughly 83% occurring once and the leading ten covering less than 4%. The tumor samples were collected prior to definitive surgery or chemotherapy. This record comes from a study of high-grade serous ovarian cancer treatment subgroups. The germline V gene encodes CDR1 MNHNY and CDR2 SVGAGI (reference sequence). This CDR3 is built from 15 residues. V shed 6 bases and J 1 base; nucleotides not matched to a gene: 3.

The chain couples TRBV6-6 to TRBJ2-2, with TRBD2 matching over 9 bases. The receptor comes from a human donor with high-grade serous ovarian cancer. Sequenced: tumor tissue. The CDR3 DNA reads TGTGCCAGCAGCCGACTAGCGGTGAACACCGGGGAGCTGTTTTTT. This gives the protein CASSRLAVNTGELFF.